Described below is a single T cell receptor beta chain sequence and its context. Its antigen is as yet unknown. Template switching with 5'RACE generated the TCR cDNA and added a universal primer site and UMIs. TCRdb redid the calling of the 5' RACE reads with MiXCR, one entry per CDR3 protein. The table has around 360,000 distinct CDR3 sequences, approximately 10% seen once. V gave up 7 bases and J gave up 0 bases, with 11 bases separating them. Germline V gives CDR1 SGHKS, CDR2 YYEKEE (reference sequence). The CDR3 extends over 14 amino acids. The record originates from a study of T cells after yellow fever vaccination. General study points: Overlap between CD4 and CD8 compartments was detected for a small share of clonotypes. Booster samples showed a return of most primary-vaccination clones (under 97% CD4, about 87% CD8). Contaminating bulk clonotypes could be abundant in FACS-sorted repertoires.

Sequences were derived from PBMCs, sampled on the day of the first yellow fever vaccination. The rearrangement uses TRBV5-5 and TRBJ1-5, with D unclear. The receptor's source is a man between 18 and 29 years old who received the YFV17D yellow fever vaccine. The chain's CDR3 is CASGAGNSNQPQHF. DNA of the CDR3: TGTGCCAGCGGTGCGGGGAATAGCAATCAGCCCCAGCATTTT.